This record concerns one T cell receptor beta chain sequence. This CDR3 is 17 amino acids long. V lost 0 bases to trimming and J lost 3 bases; unmatched junction nucleotides: 10. Germline CDR1 MGHRA, CDR2 YSYEKL. Profiled with immunoSEQ multiplex PCR; TCRdb holds only in-frame clones, not every one. Among 130,000 or so clones listed, approximately 91% were seen once. The entry originates in a study of T cell responses to AZD1222 COVID-19 vaccine. This sequence joins TRBV4-1 and TRBJ1-1; 7 bases are shared with TRBD1. This TCR came from an adult who received the AZD1222 COVID-19 vaccine. Sequenced here: peripheral blood, sampled 28 days after the second AZD1222 dose. This CDR3 is CASSQDLIGRGHTEAFF. In DNA, the CDR3 is TGCGCCAGCAGCCAAGACTTGATAGGGAGGGGGCACACTGAAGCTTTCTTT.